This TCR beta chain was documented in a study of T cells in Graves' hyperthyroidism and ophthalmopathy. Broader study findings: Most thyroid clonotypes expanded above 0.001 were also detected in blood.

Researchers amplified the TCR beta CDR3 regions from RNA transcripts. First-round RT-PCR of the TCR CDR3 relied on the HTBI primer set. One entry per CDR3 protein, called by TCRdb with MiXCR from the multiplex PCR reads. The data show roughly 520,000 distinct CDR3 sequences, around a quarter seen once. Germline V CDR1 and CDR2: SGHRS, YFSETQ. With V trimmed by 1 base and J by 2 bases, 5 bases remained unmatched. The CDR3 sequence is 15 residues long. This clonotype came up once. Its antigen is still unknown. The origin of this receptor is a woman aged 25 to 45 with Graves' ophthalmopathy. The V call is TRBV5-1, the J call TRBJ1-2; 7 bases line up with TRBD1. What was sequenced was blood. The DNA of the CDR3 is TGCGCCAGCAGCTTGCGACAGGGCTTAAACTATGGCTACACCTTC. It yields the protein CASSLRQGLNYGYTF.